This T cell receptor (beta chain) was sequenced in a study of blood T cell repertoires in COVID-19. Source study methods: Reference gene primer amplification gave estimated nucleated cell counts. Only in-frame clones appear in the TCRdb table, and some are missing; sequencing was by immunoSEQ multiplex PCR. That table gives V, J and clone size, and the DNA gave D and trimming. Here the sample spans approximately 300,000 clones, around 86% being singletons. This CDR3 has 13 residues. V lost 4 bases and J 3 bases, leaving 11 bases between the germline ends. CDR1 and CDR2 (germline): SGHKS, YYEKEE (reference sequence).

Sequencing was performed on peripheral blood. The chain couples TRBV5-5 to TRBJ2-7, with D possibly matching TRBD1 (5 bases). The clonotype was recovered from a man aged 50-59 years with active or convalescent COVID-19. Here the CDR3 reads CASSPRQGYEQYF. DNA for the CDR3: TGTGCCAGCAGCCCCCGGCAGGGCTACGAGCAGTACTTC. The full variable domain, its missing parts supplied by reference TRBV5-5 and TRBJ2-7, is DAGVTQSPTHLIKTRGQQVTLRCSPISGHKSVSWYQQVLGQGPQFIFQYYEKEERGRGNFPDRFSARQFPNYSSELNVNALLLGDSALYLCASSPRQGYEQYFGPGTRLTVT.